The 8 T cell receptor beta chains reported below all come from one sample, sequenced in a study of HIV-infected patients and healthy controls (dated by TCRdb to the mid-2010s). Library method: 5' RACE. TCRdb shows the sequencer as Illumina MiSeq. Reverse transcription of 500 ng RNA was performed with SuperScript III using primers directed against the alpha and beta constant regions. Separate libraries for the alpha and beta chains were generated through chain-specific third strand synthesis that incorporated multiplexing indices. TCRdb applied fastp at Q25 and MiXCR to the public reads, then kept only in-frame beta chains. Rows with a matching CDR3 protein are joined into one entry that keeps the most common DNA and genes. Here the sample has some 20,000 distinct CDR3 sequences; 9.5% to 15% occur a single time. The ten largest clones capture 11% of the sample. Whole blood was used without fractionating the cells, so the repertoire represented all peripheral T cells without sorting.

Source material: blood. The source of these receptors is an adult in good health.

This clonotype was detected ten times or more. This chain connects TRBV5-1 to TRBJ2-6; weak D call: TRBD2 (6 bases). The CDR3 sequence is 15 residues long. Trimming shortened V by 6 bases and J by 0 bases, and 10 bases separated the two germline ends. CDR1 SGHRS and CDR2 YFSETQ come from the germline V gene. The CDR3 protein is CASMRDGSGANVLTF. The CDR3 bases are TGCGCCAGCATGCGGGACGGCTCTGGGGCCAACGTCCTGACTTTC.

This clonotype was picked up a small number of times. The chain uses TRBV28 and TRBJ1-5; no clear D. Germline assignment: CDR1 MDHEN and CDR2 SYDVKM. The CDR3 consists of 16 residues. Trimming took off 1 base at V and 2 bases at J, with 12 bases between the two ends. The CDR3: CASSLYSGGGNQPQHF. The CDR3 bases are TGTGCCAGCAGTTTATATTCAGGAGGAGGCAATCAGCCCCAGCATTTT.

The gene calls are TRBV6-2 or TRBV6-3 and TRBJ2-1; TRBD1 matches at 11 bases. The CDR3 sequence is 15 residues long. J was trimmed by 7 bases and V by 3 bases; bases with no gene match: 5. Germline V gene sequence: CDR1 MNHEY, CDR2 SVGEGT. The CDR3 bases are TGTGCCAGCAGTTATGAGGGGGACAGGGGGAATGAGCAGTTCTTC. Amino acids: CASSYEGDRGNEQFF.

The V and J genes are TRBV5-1 and TRBJ2-5; 7 bases line up with TRBD1. The germline V gene has CDR1 SGHRS and CDR2 YFSETQ. The V and J ends lost 3 bases and 5 bases, in that order; junction bases with no gene match: 7. The CDR3 is 14 residues long. In DNA, the CDR3 is TGCGCCAGCAGCTACAAACAGGGGAAGGAGACCCAGTACTTC. It translates to CASSYKQGKETQYF.

The V gene is TRBV7-2, the J gene TRBJ1-2, with a weak D call TRBD1 (6 bases). The CDR3 has 13 amino acids. Trimming pared 5 bases from V and 5 bases from J, leaving 12 bases between. CDR1 is SGHTA, CDR2 FQGNSA, per germline. In nucleotides, the CDR3 is TGTGCCAGCAGCCCAGGACAGCTTTATGGCTACACCTTC. The encoded protein is CASSPGQLYGYTF.

This clonotype was seen repeatedly, ten times or more. The chain carries TRBV20-1 and TRBJ1-5; D perhaps matches TRBD1 (5 bases). The V end lost 5 bases, the J end lost 6 bases, and 23 bases lay between the germline ends. There are 16 residues in the CDR3. Germline V gives CDR1 DFQATT, CDR2 SNEGSKA (reference sequence). The CDR3 region is CSAGDWGNSNGQPQHF. CDR3 DNA sequence: TGCAGTGCTGGGGACTGGGGGAACTCCAACGGTCAGCCCCAGCATTTT.

The chain recombines TRBV6-2 or TRBV6-3 with TRBJ1-5; TRBD1 is a possible D gene (6 bases). The length of the CDR3 is 13 residues. V was pared by 7 bases and J by 4 bases, with 11 bases between. CDR1 is MNHEY and CDR2 is SVGEGT in the germline V gene. The DNA of the CDR3 is TGTGCCAGCACCCGGACAGAAAATCAGCCCCAGCATTTT. This sequence encodes CASTRTENQPQHF.

By its share, this clonotype is medium-sized. This chain connects TRBV7-8 to TRBJ2-1, with 11 bases matching TRBD2. The CDR3 runs to 16 residues. With V trimmed by 5 bases and J by 9 bases, 12 bases remained unmatched. Germline values: CDR1 SGHVS, CDR2 FQNEAQ. The DNA for the CDR3 is TGTGCCAGCAGCCCCCTAGCGGGGGGCCCGTACGGTGAGCAGTTCTTC. It codes for CASSPLAGGPYGEQFF.